This T cell receptor delta chain is drawn from a study of Vδ1+ human thymocytes (dated by TCRdb to the late 2010s). Notes on the research overall: mRNA-level TRG and TRD CDR3 repertoires of highly purified Vdelta1+ thymocytes from young children were characterised as a data resource. Validation of the multiplex-based CDR3 amplicon strategy against 5'RACE-based CDR3 amplicon generation methods had been performed previously.

Thymic samples were depleted of alphabeta T cells, then CD3+ TCRVdelta1+ TCRVdelta2- thymocytes were FACS-sorted. The purity of the sorted Vdelta1+ thymocytes fell between roughly 96% and 99.6%. The thymic specimens were obtained from fewer than ten paediatric patients, aged about 5 days to 15 months, who were having corrective cardiac surgery. Thymic tissue was dispersed, and mononuclear cells were isolated on a Histopaque-1077 density gradient. For staining, the antibodies used were anti-TCRVdelta1 clone TS8.2, anti-TCRVdelta2 clone B6, anti-CD3 clone HIT3a and anti-TCRalphabeta clone IP26. RNA was isolated using the RNeasy mini kit, and reverse transcription was performed with Superscript III. CDR3 amplicons were generated by multiplex PCR with pooled V-gene forward primers and a constant-region reverse primer carrying Illumina adaptor overhangs. After gel purification, the amplicons were indexed with Nextera index primers over roughly 8 extra PCR cycles and then purified using AMPure XP beads. Sequencing of libraries was performed on an Illumina MiSeq using paired-end 250 bp reads, dual indexing and a roughly 20% PhiX spike-in. The source study handled its data this way. Reads were quality checked with FastQC, and TRG read pairs were merged with ea-utils fastq-join. Sequences were annotated with IMGT/HighV-QUEST, keeping only productive sequences with unambiguous V-gene assignment; clonotypes were defined by identical CDR3 sequence. For downstream analysis, VDJtools 1.1.1, tcR 2.2.3, Treemap and vegan Shannon diversity in R 3.4.4 were used. Identical DNA sequences were merged into single rows after TCRdb reprocessed the public reads with CATT. These V and J calls rely on TCRdb rather than the paper's analysis. In all, the sample holds about 55,000 delta-chain clones, and roughly 15% of those were seen once. The ten largest clones add up to 0.5% of the sample.

This clone appeared many times. The target of this receptor is not known. There are no base qualities to consult, and no much larger clone falls within one base. CDR1 and CDR2, looked up from the germline V gene, are GEAIGNYY and EKD. V is cut back by 1 base and J by 10 bases, with 11 bases in the junction unmatched. There are 15 amino acids in the CDR3, from cysteine to phenylalanine inclusive. Only the CDR3 portion is preserved as DNA: 45 bases, with reading frame beginning at the first base. What the study reported, not specific to this receptor: Thymic TRG and TRD repertoires appeared highly polyclonal with Gaussian CDR3 length distributions, unlike oligoclonal peripheral blood repertoires. Even though sort purity was high, approximately 21% of thymic TRD sequences were Vdelta2 (and few were Vdelta3), which was not the case for the peripheral blood Vdelta1+ controls. Because no clustering by age or sex was seen, donors were not stratified by age or sex in the analyses. Because unexpected Vdelta2 sequences could lead to misinterpretation of bulk repertoire data, the authors recommended using highly purified populations and single-cell validation. Numerous TRG clonotypes were shared among donors (up to roughly 6.9x10^3), while TRD repertoires were essentially private (a maximum of roughly 120 shared).

The chain was built from TRDV2 and TRDJ1, and 10 junctional nucleotides match TRDD3. Sequencing was done on a sample of Vdelta1+ gamma-delta thymocytes from the thymus. Read against the paper, the sample's cell subset or site label means: FACS-sorted CD3+ TCRalphabeta- TCRVdelta1+ TCRVdelta2- thymocytes. The TCR originated in a boy in the first two years of life who had congenital heart surgery. The CDR3 protein is CACDTFIWGILGLIF. The DNA is TGTGCCTGTGACACATTCATCTGGGGGATATTGGGACTCATCTTT.